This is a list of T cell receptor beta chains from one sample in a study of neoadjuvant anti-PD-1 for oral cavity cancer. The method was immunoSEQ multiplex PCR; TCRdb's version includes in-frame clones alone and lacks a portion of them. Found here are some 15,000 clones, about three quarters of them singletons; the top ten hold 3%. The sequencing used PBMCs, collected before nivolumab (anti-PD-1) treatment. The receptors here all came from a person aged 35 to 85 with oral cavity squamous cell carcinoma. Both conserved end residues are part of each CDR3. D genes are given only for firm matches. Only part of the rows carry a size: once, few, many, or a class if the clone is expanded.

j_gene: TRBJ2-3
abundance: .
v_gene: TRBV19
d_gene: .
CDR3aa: CASSIIAGSSTDTQYF
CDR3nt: TGTGCCAGTAGTATTATCGCAGGGTCTAGCACAGATACGCAGTATTTT

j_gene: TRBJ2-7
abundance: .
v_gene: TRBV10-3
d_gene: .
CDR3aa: CAISSFGARYEQYF
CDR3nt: TGTGCCATCAGTTCTTTCGGGGCAAGATACGAGCAGTACTTC

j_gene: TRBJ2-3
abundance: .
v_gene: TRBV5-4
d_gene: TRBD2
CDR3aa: CASSEGAGAVVNTQYF
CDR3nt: TGTGCCAGCAGCGAAGGAGCGGGAGCGGTGGTAAATACGCAGTATTTT

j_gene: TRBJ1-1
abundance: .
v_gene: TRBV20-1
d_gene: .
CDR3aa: CSASVNTEAFF
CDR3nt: TGCAGTGCTAGTGTGAACACTGAAGCTTTCTTT

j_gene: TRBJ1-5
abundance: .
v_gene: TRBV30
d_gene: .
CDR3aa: CAWSELHQPQHF
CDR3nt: TGTGCCTGGAGCGAACTTCATCAGCCCCAGCATTTT

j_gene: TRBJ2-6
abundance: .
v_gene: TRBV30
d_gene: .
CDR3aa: CAWSPLRSGANVLTF
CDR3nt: TGTGCCTGGAGTCCGCTACGCTCTGGGGCCAACGTCCTGACTTTC

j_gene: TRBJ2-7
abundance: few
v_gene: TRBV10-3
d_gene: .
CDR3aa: CAVSSGENEQYF
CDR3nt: TGTGCCGTCAGCTCGGGGGAAAACGAGCAGTACTTC

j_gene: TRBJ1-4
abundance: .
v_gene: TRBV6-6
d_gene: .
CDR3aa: CASSYWRAPGEKLFF
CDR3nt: TGTGCCAGCAGTTACTGGAGGGCCCCTGGGGAAAAACTGTTTTTT

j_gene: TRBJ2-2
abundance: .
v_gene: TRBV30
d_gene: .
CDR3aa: CARGGGTGELFF
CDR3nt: TGTGCGCGGGGAGGGGGCACCGGGGAGCTGTTTTTT

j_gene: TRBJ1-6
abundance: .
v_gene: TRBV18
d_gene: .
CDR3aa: CASSLAQFRVPNSPLHF
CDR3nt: TGTGCCAGCTCACTGGCGCAATTCCGGGTCCCCAATTCACCCCTCCACTTT

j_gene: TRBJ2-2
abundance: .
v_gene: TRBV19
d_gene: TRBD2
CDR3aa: CASSISGGRADTGELFF
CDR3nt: TGTGCCAGTAGTATCTCAGGCGGGAGGGCCGACACCGGGGAGCTGTTTTTT

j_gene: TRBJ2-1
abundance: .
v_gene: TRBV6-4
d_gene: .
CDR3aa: CASSVSVQNYNEQFF
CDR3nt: TGTGCCAGCAGTGTATCGGTACAGAACTACAATGAGCAGTTCTTC

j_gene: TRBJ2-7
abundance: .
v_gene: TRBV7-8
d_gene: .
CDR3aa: CASSLPATNSYEQYF
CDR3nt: TGTGCCAGCAGCTTACCAGCGACCAACTCCTACGAGCAGTACTTC

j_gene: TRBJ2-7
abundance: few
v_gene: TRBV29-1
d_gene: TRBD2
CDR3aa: CSVGPRTSGRNEQYF
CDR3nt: TGCAGCGTTGGTCCTCGGACTAGCGGGAGAAATGAGCAGTACTTC

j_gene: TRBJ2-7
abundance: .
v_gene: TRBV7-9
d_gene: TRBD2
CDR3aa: CASSLAGGYFSYEQYF
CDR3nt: TGTGCCAGCAGCCTAGCGGGGGGGTACTTCTCCTACGAGCAGTACTTC

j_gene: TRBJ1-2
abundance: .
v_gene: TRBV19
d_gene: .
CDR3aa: CASSVYRDGYTF
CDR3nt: TGTGCCAGTAGTGTATACAGAGATGGCTACACCTTC

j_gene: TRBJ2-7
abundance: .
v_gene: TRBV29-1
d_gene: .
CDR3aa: CSVALDPYEQYF
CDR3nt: TGCAGCGTTGCCCTAGATCCCTACGAGCAGTACTTC